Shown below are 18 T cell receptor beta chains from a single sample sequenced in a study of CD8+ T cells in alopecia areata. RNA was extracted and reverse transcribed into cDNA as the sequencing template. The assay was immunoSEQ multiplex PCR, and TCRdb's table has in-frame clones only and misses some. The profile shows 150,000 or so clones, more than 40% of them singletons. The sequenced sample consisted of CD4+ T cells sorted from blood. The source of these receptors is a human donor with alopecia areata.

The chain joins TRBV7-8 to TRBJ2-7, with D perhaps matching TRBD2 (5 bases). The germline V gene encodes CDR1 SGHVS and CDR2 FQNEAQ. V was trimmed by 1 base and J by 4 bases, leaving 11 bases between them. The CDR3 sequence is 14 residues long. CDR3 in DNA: TGTGCCAGCAGCTTAGAGGACGGAGGATACGAGCAGTACTTC. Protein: CASSLEDGGYEQYF.

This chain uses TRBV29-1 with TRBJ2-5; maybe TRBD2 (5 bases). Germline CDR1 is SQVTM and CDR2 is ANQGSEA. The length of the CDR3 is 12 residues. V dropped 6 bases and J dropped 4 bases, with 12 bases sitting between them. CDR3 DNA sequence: TGCAGCGTGACGGGGATCGGAGAGACCCAGTACTTC. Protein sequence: CSVTGIGETQYF.

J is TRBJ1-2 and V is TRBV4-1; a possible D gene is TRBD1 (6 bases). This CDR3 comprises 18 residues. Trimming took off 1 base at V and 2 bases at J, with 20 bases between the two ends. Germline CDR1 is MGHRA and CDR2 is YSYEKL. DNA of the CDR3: TGCGCCAGCAGCCAAGTAATGGCACAGGGAATGAGGAACTATGGCTACACCTTC. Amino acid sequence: CASSQVMAQGMRNYGYTF.

The CDR3 sequence is CASSGRAQMIEKLFF. The CDR3 coding sequence is TGTGCCAGCAGCGGACGGGCCCAGATGATCGAAAAACTGTTTTTT. The chain uses TRBV13 and TRBJ1-4; D remains ambiguous. Trimming took 5 bases from V and 8 from J, leaving 18 bases between them. Germline loops: CDR1 PRHDT, CDR2 FYEKMQ (reference sequence). The CDR3 has 15 amino acids.

CDR3 region: CASSWGTALPYGYTF. CDR3 nucleotides: TGTGCCAGCAGTTGGGGGACAGCACTACCCTATGGCTACACCTTC. The chain carries TRBV5-4 and TRBJ1-2; 7 nucleotides line up with TRBD1. The CDR3 covers 15 residues. The V gene end was trimmed by 5 bases and the J gene end by 4 bases; junction bases not matched to a gene: 11. Germline CDR1 and CDR2: SGHNT and YYREEE (reference sequence).

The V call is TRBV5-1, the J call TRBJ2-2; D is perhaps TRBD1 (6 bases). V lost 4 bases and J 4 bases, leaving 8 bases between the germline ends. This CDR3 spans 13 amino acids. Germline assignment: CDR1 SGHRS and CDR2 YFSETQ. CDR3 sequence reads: CASSGGSTGELFF. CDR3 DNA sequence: TGCGCCAGCAGCGGGGGCAGCACCGGGGAGCTGTTTTTT.

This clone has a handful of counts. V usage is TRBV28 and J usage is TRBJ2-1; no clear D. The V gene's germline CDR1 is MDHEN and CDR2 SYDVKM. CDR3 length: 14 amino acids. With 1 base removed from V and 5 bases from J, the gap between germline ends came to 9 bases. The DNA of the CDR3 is TGTGCCAGCAGTTTATCGCGGCTCAACAATGAGCAGTTCTTC. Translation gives CASSLSRLNNEQFF.

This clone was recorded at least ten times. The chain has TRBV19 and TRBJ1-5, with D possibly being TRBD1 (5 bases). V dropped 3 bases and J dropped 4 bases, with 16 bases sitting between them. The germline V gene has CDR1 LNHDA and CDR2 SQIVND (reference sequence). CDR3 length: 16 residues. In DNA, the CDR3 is TGTGCCAGTAGTATCACCCCCGGGGGAAGGAATCAGCCCCAGCATTTT. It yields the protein CASSITPGGRNQPQHF.

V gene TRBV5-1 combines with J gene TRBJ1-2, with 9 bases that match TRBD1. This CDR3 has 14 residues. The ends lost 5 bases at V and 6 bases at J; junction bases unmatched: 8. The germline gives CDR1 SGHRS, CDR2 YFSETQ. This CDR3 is CASSYWTGVNGYTF. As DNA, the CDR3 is TGCGCCAGCAGTTACTGGACAGGGGTTAATGGCTACACCTTC.

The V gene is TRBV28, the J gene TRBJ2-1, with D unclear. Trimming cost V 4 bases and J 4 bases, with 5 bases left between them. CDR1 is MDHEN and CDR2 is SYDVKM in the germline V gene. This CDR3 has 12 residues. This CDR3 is CASSWAYNEQFF. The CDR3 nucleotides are TGTGCCAGCAGTTGGGCATACAATGAGCAGTTCTTC.

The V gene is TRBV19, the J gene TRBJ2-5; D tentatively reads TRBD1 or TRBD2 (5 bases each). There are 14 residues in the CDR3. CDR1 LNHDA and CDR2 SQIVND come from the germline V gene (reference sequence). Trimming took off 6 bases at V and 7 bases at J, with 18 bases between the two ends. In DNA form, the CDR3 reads TGTGCCAGTAGCGAACCGGGACGCCGAGCGACCCAGTACTTC. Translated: CASSEPGRRATQYF.

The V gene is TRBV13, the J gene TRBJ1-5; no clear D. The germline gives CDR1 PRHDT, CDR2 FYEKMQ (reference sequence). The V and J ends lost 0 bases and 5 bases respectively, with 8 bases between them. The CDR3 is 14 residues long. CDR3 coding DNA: TGTGCCAGCAGCTTAGGTCTCGAGTATCAGCCCCAGCATTTT. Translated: CASSLGLEYQPQHF.

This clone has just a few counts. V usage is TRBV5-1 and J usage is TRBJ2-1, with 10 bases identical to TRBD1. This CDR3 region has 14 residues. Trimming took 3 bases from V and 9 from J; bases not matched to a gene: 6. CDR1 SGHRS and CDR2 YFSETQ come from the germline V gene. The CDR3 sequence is CASSSGQGSSEQFF. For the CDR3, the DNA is TGCGCCAGCAGCTCGGGACAGGGGTCGAGTGAGCAGTTCTTC. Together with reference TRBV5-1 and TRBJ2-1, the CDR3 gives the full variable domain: KAGVTQTPRYLIKTRGQQVTLSCSPISGHRSVSWYQQTPGQGLQFLFEYFSETQRNKGNFPGRFSGRQFSNSRSEMNVSTLELGDSALYLCASSSGQGSSEQFFGPGTRLTVL.

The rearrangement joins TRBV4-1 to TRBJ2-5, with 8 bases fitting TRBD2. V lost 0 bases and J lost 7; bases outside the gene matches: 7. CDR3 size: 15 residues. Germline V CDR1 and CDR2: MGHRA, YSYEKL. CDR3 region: CASSQEGGAGGTQYF. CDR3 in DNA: TGCGCCAGCAGCCAAGAAGGTGGGGCGGGGGGGACCCAGTACTTC.

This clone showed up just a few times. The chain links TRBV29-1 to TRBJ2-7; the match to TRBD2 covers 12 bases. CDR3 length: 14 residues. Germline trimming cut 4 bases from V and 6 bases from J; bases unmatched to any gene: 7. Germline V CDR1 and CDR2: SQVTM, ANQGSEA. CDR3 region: CSVAVTSGRSEQYF. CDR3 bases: TGCAGCGTTGCGGTGACTAGCGGGAGATCCGAGCAGTACTTC.

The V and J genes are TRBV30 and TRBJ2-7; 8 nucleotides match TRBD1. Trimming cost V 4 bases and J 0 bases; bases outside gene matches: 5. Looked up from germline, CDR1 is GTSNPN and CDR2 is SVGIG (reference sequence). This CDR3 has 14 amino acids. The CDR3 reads CAWKGDRSSYEQYF. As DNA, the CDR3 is TGTGCCTGGAAGGGGGACAGGAGCTCCTACGAGCAGTACTTC.

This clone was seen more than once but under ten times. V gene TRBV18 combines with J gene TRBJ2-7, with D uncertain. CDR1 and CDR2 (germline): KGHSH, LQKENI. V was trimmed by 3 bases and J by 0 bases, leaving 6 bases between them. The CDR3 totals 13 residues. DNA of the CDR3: TGTGCCAGCTCACCCCGAAGCTCCTACGAGCAGTACTTC. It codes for CASSPRSSYEQYF. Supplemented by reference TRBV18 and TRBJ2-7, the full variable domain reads NAGVMQNPRHLVRRRGQEARLRCSPMKGHSHVYWYRQLPEEGLKFMVYLQKENIIDESGMPKERFSAEFPKEGPSILRIQQVVRGDSAAYFCASSPRSSYEQYFGPGTRLTVT.

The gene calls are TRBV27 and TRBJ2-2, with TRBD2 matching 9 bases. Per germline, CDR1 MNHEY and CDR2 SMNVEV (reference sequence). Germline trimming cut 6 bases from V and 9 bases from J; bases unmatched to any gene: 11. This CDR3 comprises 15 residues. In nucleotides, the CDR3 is TGTGCCAGCAGACGGACTAGCGCAGGGACCTGGGAGCTGTTTTTT. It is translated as CASRRTSAGTWELFF.